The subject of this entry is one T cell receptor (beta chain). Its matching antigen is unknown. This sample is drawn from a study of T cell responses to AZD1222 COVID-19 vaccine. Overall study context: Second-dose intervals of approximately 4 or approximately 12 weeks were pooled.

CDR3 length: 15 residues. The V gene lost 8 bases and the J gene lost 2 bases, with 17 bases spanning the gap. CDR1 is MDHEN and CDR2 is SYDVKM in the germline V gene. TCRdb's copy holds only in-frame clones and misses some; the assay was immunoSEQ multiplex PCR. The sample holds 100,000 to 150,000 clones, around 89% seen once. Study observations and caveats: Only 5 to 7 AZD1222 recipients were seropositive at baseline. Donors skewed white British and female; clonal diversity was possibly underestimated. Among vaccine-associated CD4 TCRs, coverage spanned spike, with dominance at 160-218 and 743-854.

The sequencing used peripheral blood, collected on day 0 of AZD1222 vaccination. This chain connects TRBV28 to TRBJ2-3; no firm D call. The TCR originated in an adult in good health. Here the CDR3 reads CASHQPGWNTDTQYF. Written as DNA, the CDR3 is TGTGCCAGCCACCAACCGGGTTGGAACACAGATACGCAGTATTTT.